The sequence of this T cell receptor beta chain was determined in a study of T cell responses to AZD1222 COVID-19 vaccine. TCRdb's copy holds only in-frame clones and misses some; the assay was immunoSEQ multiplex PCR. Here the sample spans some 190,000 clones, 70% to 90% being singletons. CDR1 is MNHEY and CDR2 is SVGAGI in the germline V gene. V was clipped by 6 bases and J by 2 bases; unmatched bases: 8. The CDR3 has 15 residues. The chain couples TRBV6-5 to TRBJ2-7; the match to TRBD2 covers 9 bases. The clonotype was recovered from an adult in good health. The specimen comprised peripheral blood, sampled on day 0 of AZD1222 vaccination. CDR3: CASRAASGAAYEQYF. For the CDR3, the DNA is TGTGCCAGCAGAGCCGCTAGCGGGGCAGCCTACGAGCAGTACTTC.